One and the same sample provided the 21 T cell receptor beta chains below, sequenced in a study of control samples from healthy donors and cancer patients. The method was immunoSEQ multiplex PCR; TCRdb's version includes in-frame clones alone and lacks a portion of them. The sample contains 350,000 to 450,000 clones, 90% of which appear only once. The sample consisted of PBMCs. These receptors all come from a middle-aged man with head and neck cancer.

CDR3 sequence reads: CASRTGATNLNEQYF. CDR3 nucleotide sequence: TGTGCCAGTAGGACAGGGGCTACCAACCTGAACGAGCAGTACTTC. J is TRBJ2-7 and V is TRBV19; 8 bases align to TRBD1. V lost 6 bases to trimming and J lost 5 bases; unmatched junction nucleotides: 12. The CDR3 totals 15 residues. Germline-derived CDR1 and CDR2 are LNHDA and SQIVND (reference sequence).

As regards this clone: Other DNA sequences in this specimen translate into the identical CDR3. CDR3 nucleotide sequence: TGTGCCAGCAGTCTGACAGGATATGGCTACACCTTC. Its translation: CASSLTGYGYTF. This chain joins TRBV12-3 or TRBV12-4 and TRBJ1-2; possibly TRBD1 for D (6 bases). The ends were cut back, 5 bases at V and 5 bases at J, with 9 bases in the middle. The CDR3 consists of 12 residues.

The CDR3 spells CASSVFLAGPYNEQFF. The CDR3 DNA sequence: TGCGCCAGCAGCGTGTTTCTAGCGGGCCCTTACAATGAGCAGTTCTTC. The V gene is TRBV5-1, the J gene TRBJ2-1, with TRBD2 matching over 8 bases. The V gene's germline CDR1 is SGHRS and CDR2 YFSETQ. CDR3 length: 16 amino acids. J gave up 4 bases and V 4 bases, and 10 bases lay outside the gene matches.

V is TRBV28 and J is TRBJ2-1; no firm D call. V gave up 4 bases and J gave up 9 bases, with 10 bases separating them. The CDR3 loop spans 12 amino acids. Germline CDR1 MDHEN, CDR2 SYDVKM. The CDR3 region has the DNA TGTGCCAGCAGTTACCCCCTTACTGAGCAGTTCTTC. The encoded protein is CASSYPLTEQFF.

The V gene is TRBV6-5, the J gene TRBJ1-2; TRBD1 might be the D (5 bases). V lost 7 bases and J lost 2, with 8 bases in between. There are 12 residues in the CDR3. CDR1 is MNHEY, CDR2 SVGAGI, per germline. CDR3 DNA: TGTGCCAGCAAATCAGGGAACTATGGCTACACCTTC. Protein product: CASKSGNYGYTF.

The chain couples TRBV7-8 to TRBJ1-2, with TRBD1 matching 8 bases. This CDR3 spans 22 amino acids. Per germline, CDR1 SGHVS and CDR2 FQNEAQ. Trimming took 5 bases from V and 0 from J; bases not matched to a gene: 26. CDR3: CASSLERGSGGSDVGPNYGYTF. In nucleotides, the CDR3 is TGTGCCAGCAGCCTAGAGAGGGGCTCAGGGGGCAGTGATGTAGGGCCTAACTATGGCTACACCTTC.

This clone was seen a single time. The chain has TRBV7-3 and TRBJ2-7; possibly TRBD1 or TRBD2 for D (5 bases each). The V and J ends lost 3 bases and 5 bases respectively, with 14 bases between them. Germline V gene data show CDR1 as SGHTA and CDR2 as FQGTGA. This CDR3 contains 14 residues. CDR3 region: CASSFGGWLDEQYF. The CDR3 bases are TGTGCCAGCAGCTTTGGGGGTTGGTTGGACGAGCAGTACTTC.

This clone has more than one count but fewer than ten. This chain joins TRBV10-2 and TRBJ2-7, with 13 bases that match TRBD2. CDR1 WSHSY and CDR2 SAAADI come from the germline V gene. Trimming removed 8 bases from V and 4 bases from J; junction bases left unmatched: 5. The CDR3 is 14 residues long. In nucleotides, the CDR3 is TGCGCCAGCCGAGAACTAGCGGGGGGGTACGAGCAGTACTTC. The encoded protein is CASRELAGGYEQYF.

This chain joins TRBV11-2 and TRBJ1-2; 10 bases agree with TRBD1. Germline V gene sequence: CDR1 SGHAT, CDR2 FQNNGV. The length of the CDR3 is 14 residues. The ends lost 4 bases at V and 4 bases at J; junction bases unmatched: 3. This chain's CDR3 is CASSSDRGLYGYTF. The DNA of the CDR3 is TGTGCCAGCAGCTCAGACAGGGGGCTCTATGGCTACACCTTC.

CDR3 region: CASSGPGALYEQYF. The CDR3 DNA is TGCGCCAGCAGCGGACCCGGGGCACTCTACGAGCAGTACTTC. This rearrangement joins TRBV4-1 to TRBJ2-7, with D tentatively TRBD1 or TRBD2 (5 bases each). CDR1 is MGHRA and CDR2 is YSYEKL in the germline V gene. The CDR3 covers 14 residues. Between the trimmed V and J ends, which lost 5 bases and 3 bases, there was a span of 14 bases.

The chain is built from TRBV19 and TRBJ2-7; D gene ambiguous. CDR1 and CDR2 (germline): LNHDA, SQIVND (reference sequence). The CDR3 runs to 13 residues. Trimming pared 7 bases from V and 0 bases from J, leaving 10 bases between. This CDR3 reads CASNHKSSYEQYF. The CDR3 DNA reads as TGTGCCAGTAACCACAAGAGCTCCTACGAGCAGTACTTC.

This rearrangement joins TRBV9 to TRBJ1-1, with D maybe TRBD1 (5 bases). This CDR3 is 14 amino acids long. Trimming stripped 0 bases from V and 5 bases from J, with 11 bases between. Germline V gene sequence: CDR1 SGDLS, CDR2 YYNGEE. The CDR3 coding sequence is TGTGCCAGCAGCGTAGAGGCAGGGACTACTGAAGCTTTCTTT. It is translated as CASSVEAGTTEAFF.

The chain is built from TRBV12-3 or TRBV12-4 and TRBJ1-2, with D possibly TRBD1 on 6 matching bases. This CDR3 is 13 amino acids long. V lost 6 bases, J lost 5 bases, and 13 bases lay in between. The CDR3 DNA is TGTGCCAGCAGCCTAGTTAGGGGGTATGGCTACACCTTC. Amino acids: CASSLVRGYGYTF.

This rearrangement joins TRBV18 to TRBJ2-6, with TRBD1 matching 9 bases. The CDR3 consists of 19 residues. J was trimmed by 1 base and V by 1 base; bases with no gene match: 8. The germline V gene has CDR1 KGHSH and CDR2 LQKENI. The CDR3 nucleotides read TGTGCCAGCTCACCACTCCCACAGGGGGCTGCGTCTGGGGCCAACGTCCTGACTTTC. Its protein product is CASSPLPQGAASGANVLTF.

This clone has a single count. The chain has TRBV19 and TRBJ1-1; possible D gene TRBD1, 5 bases. CDR1 is LNHDA and CDR2 is SQIVND in the germline V gene (reference sequence). Between the trimmed V and J ends, which lost 6 bases and 8 bases, there was a span of 19 bases. This CDR3 spans 14 amino acids. The CDR3 here is CASRNRRTPPEAFF. CDR3 DNA: TGTGCCAGTAGGAACAGGCGTACCCCCCCAGAAGCTTTCTTT.

The rearrangement joins TRBV6-1 to TRBJ1-2, with a weak D call TRBD1 (6 bases). Deletions cut 3 bases from V and 6 bases from J, with 17 bases between. Germline V lookup: CDR1 MNHNS, CDR2 SASEGT. CDR3 length equals 15 residues. The CDR3 is CASSDARRGADGYTF. In nucleotides, the CDR3 is TGTGCCAGCAGTGACGCTCGGCGGGGGGCGGATGGCTACACCTTC.

The V and J genes are TRBV28 and TRBJ1-1, with D perhaps TRBD1 (6 bases). Per germline, CDR1 MDHEN and CDR2 SYDVKM. V lost 5 bases and J 3 bases, leaving 19 bases between the germline ends. The CDR3 covers 16 residues. The CDR3: CASSLKQTGPDTEAFF. Written as DNA, the CDR3 is TGTGCCAGCAGTCTCAAACAGACAGGACCAGACACTGAAGCTTTCTTT.

The CDR3 sequence: CASSVMEGASDEKLFF. The CDR3, as DNA: TGTGCCAGCAGTGTTATGGAGGGGGCGTCGGATGAAAAACTGTTTTTT. This chain connects TRBV6-1 to TRBJ1-4; TRBD1 matches 7 bases. The trim removed 4 bases at V and 6 bases at J, leaving 11 bases unmatched. The CDR3 extends over 16 amino acids. Germline V gene data show CDR1 as MNHNS and CDR2 as SASEGT.

The CDR3 loop reads CASSPRAGGEDTQYF. The DNA for the CDR3 is TGTGCCAGCAGTCCCCGCGCGGGGGGTGAAGATACGCAGTATTTT. The rearrangement joins TRBV27 to TRBJ2-3; 8 bases agree with TRBD2. Germline CDR1 MNHEY, CDR2 SMNVEV (reference sequence). This CDR3 region has 15 residues. The V segment lost 5 bases and the J segment 5 bases; nucleotides outside the gene matches: 9.

The chain has TRBV28 and TRBJ2-5; D remains ambiguous. Germline CDR1 and CDR2: MDHEN and SYDVKM. The V and J ends lost 6 bases and 2 bases respectively, with 7 bases between them. The CDR3 covers 12 residues. CDR3 protein: CASSPLQETQYF. The CDR3 bases are TGTGCCAGCAGCCCTCTACAAGAGACCCAGTACTTC.

This chain links TRBV2 with TRBJ2-1; the match to TRBD2 covers 10 bases. This CDR3 spans 15 amino acids. Germline V gene lookup returns CDR1 SNHLY and CDR2 FYNNEI. Germline trimming cut 2 bases from V and 4 bases from J; bases unmatched to any gene: 2. For the CDR3, the DNA is TGTGCCAGCAGTGAACGGACTAGCGGTTACAATGAGCAGTTCTTC. It encodes CASSERTSGYNEQFF.